The next 27 T cell receptor beta chains were all read from a single sample in a study of vaccination effects on CD4 cells after COVID-19. No antigen is known for these receptors. Investigators separated out CD4+ T cells once around nine days of culture had passed. Participants were vaccinated with two doses of either the BNT162b2 or mRNA-1273 vaccine. Generated by immunoSEQ multiplex PCR, the TCRdb table keeps only in-frame clones and is missing some. In the table there are some 70,000 clones, less than 85% of which are singletons. The material sequenced was CD4+ T cells from PBMCs cultured without peptide, taken after COVID-19 vaccination. The receptor source for this set is a human donor who received a COVID-19 vaccine.

V and J are TRBV9 and TRBJ1-4; D is unresolved. The CDR3 totals 14 residues. Trimming took off 3 bases at V and 6 bases at J, with 12 bases between the two ends. From germline, CDR1 is SGDLS and CDR2 YYNGEE. The CDR3 sequence is CASSADIGYEKLFF. The DNA of the CDR3 is TGTGCCAGCAGCGCCGACATAGGTTATGAAAAACTGTTTTTT.

This sequence joins TRBV18 and TRBJ1-1; no definite D call. Trimming left V 4 bases short and J 0 bases short, with 15 bases between. The CDR3 runs 16 residues. Per the germline V gene, CDR1 is KGHSH and CDR2 is LQKENI. The CDR3 spells CASSQDASPLNTEAFF. For the CDR3, the DNA is TGTGCCAGCTCACAGGATGCATCCCCACTGAACACTGAAGCTTTCTTT.

V gene TRBV5-1 combines with J gene TRBJ1-1; no firm D call. From germline, CDR1 is SGHRS and CDR2 YFSETQ. V dropped 1 base and J dropped 1 base, with 11 bases sitting between them. The CDR3 has 15 residues. The CDR3 DNA reads as TGCGCCAGCAGCTTGTTGTCCGGCCCGAACACTGAAGCTTTCTTT. This codes for CASSLLSGPNTEAFF. The whole variable domain, remainder taken from reference TRBV5-1 and TRBJ1-1, is KAGVTQTPRYLIKTRGQQVTLSCSPISGHRSVSWYQQTPGQGLQFLFEYFSETQRNKGNFPGRFSGRQFSNSRSEMNVSTLELGDSALYLCASSLLSGPNTEAFFGQGTRLTVV.

This clone was found a few times. The chain employs TRBV3-1 (or the pseudogene TRBV3-2) and TRBJ1-3; perhaps TRBD1 as D (5 bases). Per germline, CDR1 LGHDT and CDR2 YNNKEL (reference sequence). V was cut by 6 bases and J by 0 bases, with 15 bases left in between. The CDR3 runs to 16 residues. This chain's CDR3 is CASRRGGLYSGNTIYF. In DNA, the CDR3 is TGTGCCAGCAGACGGGGCGGTCTATACTCTGGAAACACCATATATTTT.

This clone turned up a few times. This chain joins TRBV19 and TRBJ1-6; possible D gene TRBD1, 6 bases. The CDR3 is 19 residues long. The germline CDR1 and CDR2 sequences are LNHDA and SQIVND (reference sequence). V was clipped by 4 bases and J by 0 bases, with 19 bases between them. CDR3: CASSTTGHVISSYNSPLHF. The CDR3 nucleotides read TGTGCCAGTAGTACCACGGGACACGTCATTAGCTCCTATAATTCACCCCTCCACTTT.

The J gene is TRBJ2-1, the V gene TRBV5-4; tentative D call: TRBD1 (6 bases). CDR1 and CDR2 (germline): SGHNT, YYREEE (reference sequence). V was shortened by 0 bases and J by 3 bases, with 13 bases between the two germline ends. CDR3 size: 16 residues. The CDR3 DNA sequence: TGTGCCAGCAGCTTGGCCGGATCACAGGGCTACAATGAGCAGTTCTTC. Protein: CASSLAGSQGYNEQFF.

This rearrangement joins TRBV30 to TRBJ1-5; TRBD1 might be the D (5 bases). CDR1 is GTSNPN, CDR2 SVGIG, per germline (reference sequence). This CDR3 has 14 residues. Trimming removed 1 base at V and 2 bases at J, with 9 bases between. CDR3 residues: CAWSGRAGNQPQHF. The CDR3 DNA reads TGTGCCTGGAGTGGCAGGGCCGGCAATCAGCCCCAGCATTTT.

The chain couples TRBV6-5 to TRBJ2-2; D not resolved. Germline V lookup: CDR1 MNHEY, CDR2 SVGAGI. CDR3 length: 15 residues. The V and J ends lost 3 bases and 4 bases respectively, with 12 bases between them. The CDR3 bases are TGTGCCAGCAGTTATGACGGTCGAAGCACCGGGGAGCTGTTTTTT. Amino acid sequence: CASSYDGRSTGELFF.

The rearrangement uses TRBV2 and TRBJ2-7, with TRBD1 matching over 9 bases. The CDR3 totals 15 residues. The germline CDR1 and CDR2 sequences are SNHLY and FYNNEI. V trimming: 2 bases; J trimming: 3 bases; junction bases outside the gene matches: 5. CDR3 nucleotide sequence: TGTGCCAGCAGTGAAACCGGGACAGGGAACTACGAGCAGTACGTC. This sequence encodes CASSETGTGNYEQYV.

V is TRBV2 and J is TRBJ2-3; D not certain. The CDR3 is 15 residues long. Trimming removed 4 bases from V and 0 bases from J, with 11 bases in between. Germline CDR1 is SNHLY and CDR2 is FYNNEI. CDR3 DNA sequence: TGTGCCAGCAGTGGTTACAGAGCTAGCACAGATACGCAGTATTTT. Translation: CASSGYRASTDTQYF.

This chain connects TRBV7-8 to TRBJ1-1; the D is unclear. The V gene lost 5 bases and the J gene lost 4 bases, with 14 bases spanning the gap. Per germline, CDR1 SGHVS and CDR2 FQNEAQ. CDR3 size: 14 residues. The DNA of the CDR3 is TGTGCCAGCAGCCTTCACCCCGCCCGCACTGAAGCTTTCTTT. This encodes CASSLHPARTEAFF.

V gene TRBV25-1 combines with J gene TRBJ1-2; D is perhaps TRBD1 (6 bases). Trimming stripped 5 bases from V and 0 bases from J, with 10 bases between. Germline V gene lookup returns CDR1 MGHDK and CDR2 SYGVNS. This CDR3 has 14 residues. DNA for the CDR3: TGTGCCAGCAGTCCCCCAGGGGCTAACTATGGCTACACCTTC. It translates to CASSPPGANYGYTF.

This chain links TRBV7-9 with TRBJ1-6; unclear D gene. This CDR3 spans 13 amino acids. Deletions cut 4 bases from V and 5 bases from J, with 6 bases between. CDR1 and CDR2 from the germline V gene are SEHNR and FQNEAQ (reference sequence). The CDR3 nucleotides read TGTGCCAGCAGCTCGATTAATAATTCACCCCTCCACTTT. Translating gives CASSSINNSPLHF. Full variable domain (outside the CDR3, taken from reference TRBV7-9 and TRBJ1-6): DTGVSQNPRHKITKRGQNVTFRCDPISEHNRLYWYRQTLGQGPEFLTYFQNEAQLEKSRLLSDRFSAERPKGSFSTLEIQRTEQGDSAMYLCASSSINNSPLHFGNGTRLTVT.

The chain is built from TRBV6-5 and TRBJ2-5; tentatively, D is TRBD1 (5 bases). The germline V gene encodes CDR1 MNHEY and CDR2 SVGAGI. V dropped 2 bases and J dropped 4 bases, with 11 bases sitting between them. The CDR3 totals 14 residues. The CDR3 DNA reads TGTGCCAGCAGTTACGTTCCAGGGCGAGAGACCCAGTACTTC. This translates into CASSYVPGRETQYF.

The chain links TRBV6-5 to TRBJ1-6; D remains unclear. V was cut by 6 bases and J by 10 bases, with 10 bases left in between. CDR3 length equals 12 residues. The germline gives CDR1 MNHEY, CDR2 SVGAGI. CDR3 loop: CASSFIRSPLHF. In DNA, the CDR3 is TGTGCCAGCAGCTTTATCAGATCACCCCTCCACTTT.

The rearrangement links TRBV7-2 to TRBJ2-2; 8 bases fit TRBD2. CDR1 is SGHTA, CDR2 FQGNSA, per germline. The CDR3 has 16 residues. The V and J ends lost 1 base and 7 bases, in that order; junction bases with no gene match: 8. The CDR3 DNA is TGTGCCAGCAGCTTAGAGAGTAGCGGGGTTGGCGGGGAGCTGTTTTTT. Its protein product is CASSLESSGVGGELFF.

The V call is TRBV7-2, the J call TRBJ1-2; no reliable D call. In germline, CDR1 is SGHTA, CDR2 FQGNSA. This CDR3 spans 13 amino acids. With 3 bases removed from V and 4 bases from J, the gap between germline ends came to 9 bases. The CDR3 reads CASSLSSIYGYTF. The CDR3 coding sequence is TGTGCCAGCAGCTTGTCGTCCATCTATGGCTACACCTTC. Based on the CDR3 plus reference TRBV7-2 and TRBJ1-2, the full variable domain is GAGVSQSPSNKVTEKGKDVELRCDPISGHTALYWYRQSLGQGLEFLIYFQGNSAPDKSGLPSDRFSAERTGGSVSTLTIQRTQQEDSAVYLCASSLSSIYGYTFGSGTRLTVV.

V usage is TRBV11-3 and J usage is TRBJ2-3; 8 bases match TRBD2. J gave up 1 base and V 4 bases, and 10 bases lay outside the gene matches. Looked up from germline, CDR1 is SGHNT and CDR2 is YENEEA. The CDR3 covers 17 residues. CDR3 protein: CASSSGAGSGGTDTQYF. CDR3 DNA: TGTGCCAGCAGCTCAGGAGCGGGTAGCGGGGGCACAGATACGCAGTATTTT.

This chain connects TRBV28 to TRBJ2-5; the D is unclear. Trimming removed 5 bases at V and 3 bases at J, with 10 bases between. Per germline, CDR1 MDHEN and CDR2 SYDVKM. This CDR3 has 13 residues. As DNA, the CDR3 is TGTGCCAGCAGTCCGTACATCGAAGAGACCCAGTACTTC. Translation gives CASSPYIEETQYF. Drawing the rest from reference TRBV28 and TRBJ2-5, the complete variable domain is DVKVTQSSRYLVKRTGEKVFLECVQDMDHENMFWYRQDPGLGLRLIYFSYDVKMKEKGDIPEGYSVSREKKERFSLILESASTNQTSMYLCASSPYIEETQYFGPGTRLLVL.

The V call is TRBV2, the J call TRBJ2-2; TRBD1 agrees at 7 bases. V shed 6 bases and J 6 bases; nucleotides not matched to a gene: 4. Germline loops: CDR1 SNHLY, CDR2 FYNNEI. The CDR3 length is 13 residues. Here the CDR3 DNA reads TGTGCCAGCAGAGAGGGGGCGCCCGGGGAGCTGTTTTTT. It translates to CASREGAPGELFF.

The rearrangement uses TRBV5-1 and TRBJ1-2; TRBD1 aligns across 7 bases. The CDR3 covers 15 residues. Germline-derived CDR1 and CDR2 are SGHRS and YFSETQ. V shed 0 bases and J 6 bases; nucleotides not matched to a gene: 8. The CDR3: CASSLDTGEGNGYTF. For the CDR3, the DNA is TGCGCCAGCAGCTTGGATACAGGGGAAGGTAATGGCTACACCTTC.

The chain recombines TRBV5-4 with TRBJ1-6, with D tentatively TRBD1 (5 bases). V was pared by 6 bases and J by 8 bases, with 18 bases between. CDR1 SGHNT and CDR2 YYREEE come from the germline V gene (reference sequence). CDR3 length equals 15 residues. In DNA, the CDR3 is TGTGCCAGCAACATGGGGGGGGAGAGGGATTCACCCCTCCACTTT. This codes for CASNMGGERDSPLHF.

This clone was found once. The CDR3 reads CASRSGGTQETQYF. The CDR3 bases are TGCGCCAGCCGGAGCGGGGGGACCCAAGAGACCCAGTACTTC. The gene calls are TRBV10-2 and TRBJ2-5; 9 bases align to TRBD2. CDR3 length: 14 amino acids. Germline CDR1 WSHSY, CDR2 SAAADI. Trimming took 8 bases from V and 1 from J; bases not matched to a gene: 5.

The chain combines TRBV7-7 with TRBJ2-5; 8 bases line up with TRBD2. This CDR3 has 15 residues. Per germline, CDR1 SSHAT and CDR2 FNYEAQ (reference sequence). Unmatched junction bases numbered 5, after V lost 1 base and J lost 4 bases. CDR3 in amino acids: CASSLVSGVSETQYF. Written as DNA, the CDR3 is TGTGCCAGCAGCTTAGTTAGCGGGGTGTCAGAGACCCAGTACTTC.

Concerning this clone itself: An end of the junction differs from the germline gene, which may be a read error. The chain carries TRBV6-2 or TRBV6-3 and TRBJ2-4, with D maybe TRBD1 (6 bases). The CDR3 spans 12 residues. CDR1 is MNHEY, CDR2 SVGEGT, per germline. The CDR3 DNA reads TGTGCCAGCAGTTACTCGATGGGACATTTGCGGTTC. This codes for CASSYSMGHLRF.

The chain joins TRBV6-6 to TRBJ1-6; D not resolved. The V gene lost 5 bases and the J gene lost 8 bases, with 10 bases spanning the gap. The V gene's germline CDR1 is MNHNY and CDR2 SVGAGI (reference sequence). The CDR3 extends over 13 amino acids. This CDR3 reads CASSARRDSPLHF. The DNA of the CDR3 is TGTGCCAGCAGTGCCCGGAGGGATTCACCCCTCCACTTT.

This clone showed up just once. This chain connects TRBV6-5 to TRBJ2-7, with TRBD2 matching 11 bases. This CDR3 contains 14 residues. The trim removed 5 bases at V and 1 base at J, leaving 1 base unmatched. Germline loops: CDR1 MNHEY, CDR2 SVGAGI. The CDR3 DNA reads TGTGCCAGCAGTACTAGCGGGGGTTCCTACGAGCAGTACGTC. It yields the protein CASSTSGGSYEQYV.